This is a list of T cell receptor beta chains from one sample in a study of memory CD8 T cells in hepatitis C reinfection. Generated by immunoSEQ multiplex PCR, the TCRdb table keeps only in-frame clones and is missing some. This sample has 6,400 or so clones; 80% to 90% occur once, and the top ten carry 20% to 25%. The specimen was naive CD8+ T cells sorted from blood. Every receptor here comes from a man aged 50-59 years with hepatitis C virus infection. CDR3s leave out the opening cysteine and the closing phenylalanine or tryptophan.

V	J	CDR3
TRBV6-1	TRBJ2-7	ATPGQSDEQY
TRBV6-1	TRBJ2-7	ASSELTGPSYEQY
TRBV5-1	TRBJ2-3	ASSGAGGPQDTQY
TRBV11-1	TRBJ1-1	ASSSGGGEAF
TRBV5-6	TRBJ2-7	ASSLGREQY
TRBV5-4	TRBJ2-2	ASSAGGTGELF
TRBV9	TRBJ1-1	ASSDRDGNTEAF
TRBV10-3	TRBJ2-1	AISVRDREQF
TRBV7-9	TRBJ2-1	ASYPLSSGTNNEQF
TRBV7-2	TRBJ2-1	ASSFTGGGNEQF
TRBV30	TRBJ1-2	AWSWGTVDGYT
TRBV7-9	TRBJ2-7	ASSPNLGGEQY
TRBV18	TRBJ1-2	ASSPPGGTPNYGYT
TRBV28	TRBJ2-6	ASSLLAPGQGSSGANVLT
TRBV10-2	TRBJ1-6	ASRDIYNSPLH
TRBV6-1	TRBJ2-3	ASSEARLDSTDTQY
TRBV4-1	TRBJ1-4	ASSQEPPVATNEKLF
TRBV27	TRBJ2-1	ASSLEGQGYNEQF
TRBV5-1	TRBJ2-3	ASSPFSGTDTQY
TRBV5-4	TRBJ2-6	ASSTPSGSGIFGANVLT
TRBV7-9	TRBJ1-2	ASSRQTSSSYGYT
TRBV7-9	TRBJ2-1	ASSLFGIKDEQF
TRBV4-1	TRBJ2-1	ASSLIYQGLGEQF
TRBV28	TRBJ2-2	ASRPLGAYTGELF
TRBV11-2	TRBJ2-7	ASSLVAVPYEQY
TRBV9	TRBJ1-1	ASSVEPGGLRGALNTEAF
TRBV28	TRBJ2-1	ASSTRQGNEQF
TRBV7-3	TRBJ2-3	ASSFSSTDTQY
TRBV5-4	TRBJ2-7	ASSHNRAFYEQY
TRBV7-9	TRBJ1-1	ASSQVGTGGTEAF
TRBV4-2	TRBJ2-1	ASSQGTGGDDEQF
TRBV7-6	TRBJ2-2	ASSSPQGMAGELF
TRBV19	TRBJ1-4	ASSPREARVEKLF
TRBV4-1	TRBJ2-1	ASSPTSGSTYNEQF
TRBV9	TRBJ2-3	ASSVEGDGTDTQY
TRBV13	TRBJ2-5	ASSRRGAGSETQY
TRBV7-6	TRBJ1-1	ASSSTGPNTEAF
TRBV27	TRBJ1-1	ASRRDYVMNTEAF
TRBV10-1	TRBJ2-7	ASRVDWRGPYEQY
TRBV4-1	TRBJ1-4	ASGEEKLF
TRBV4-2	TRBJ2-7	ASGDFRSYEQY
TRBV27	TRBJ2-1	AGSLSGNYYNEQF
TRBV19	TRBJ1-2	ASSIWNRANYGYT
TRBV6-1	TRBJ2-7	ASSEHREGYYEQY
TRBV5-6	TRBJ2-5	ASSLASGSWETQY
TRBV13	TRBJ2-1	ASSFRGTAYNEQF
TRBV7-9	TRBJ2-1	ASTSSLNEQF
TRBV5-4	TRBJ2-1	ASSLTGGTPHNEQF
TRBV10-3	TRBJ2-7	AISVGSGYEQY
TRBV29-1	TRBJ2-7	SVEETGVEQY
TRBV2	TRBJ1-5	ASSLSLDRENNQPQH
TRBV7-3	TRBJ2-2	ASSSLGTGELF
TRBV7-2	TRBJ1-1	ASSLGFGQGASAEAF
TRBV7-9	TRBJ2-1	ASSLLAGVDNEQF
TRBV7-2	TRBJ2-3	ASSPGLGKSSTDTQY
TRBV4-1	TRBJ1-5	ASSQDQRNQPQH
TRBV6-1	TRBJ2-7	ATSGTGSPEQY
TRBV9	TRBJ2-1	ASSVGGGAGEQF
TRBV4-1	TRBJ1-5	ASSQEFRQDGRPQH